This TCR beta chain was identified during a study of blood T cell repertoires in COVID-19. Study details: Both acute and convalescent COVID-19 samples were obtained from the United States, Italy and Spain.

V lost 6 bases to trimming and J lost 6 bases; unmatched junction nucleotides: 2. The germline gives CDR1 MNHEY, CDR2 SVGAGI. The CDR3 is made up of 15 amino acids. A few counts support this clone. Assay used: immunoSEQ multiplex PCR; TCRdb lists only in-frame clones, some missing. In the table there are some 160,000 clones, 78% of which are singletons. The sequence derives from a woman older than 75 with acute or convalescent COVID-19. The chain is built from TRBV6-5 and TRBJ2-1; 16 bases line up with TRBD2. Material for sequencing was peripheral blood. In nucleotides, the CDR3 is TGTGCCAGCAGGGGACTAGCGGGAGGGGCCAATGAGCAGTTCTTC. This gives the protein CASRGLAGGANEQFF.